The present T cell receptor beta chain was sequenced within a study of beta chain features in type 1 diabetes. Overall study findings and caveats: Among patients with Type 1 diabetes, TCRB CDR3s were moderately but significantly shorter in every one of the four CD4+ subsets. TCRB repertoires of naive, central memory and Treg cells appeared more similar among patients than among healthy donors. Equally in patients and controls, PCR might preferentially amplify shorter templates. High-TCR-expressing cells could be over-represented by cDNA sequencing.

On this clone: Its antigen is unidentified.

The V and J ends lost 0 bases and 1 base respectively, with 16 bases between them. The germline CDR1 and CDR2 sequences are LGHNA and YNFKEQ. The CDR3 length is 18 residues. Expressed TCRB transcripts were sequenced, since all the RNA that had been isolated was reverse transcribed. Generated by immunoSEQ multiplex PCR, the TCRdb table keeps only in-frame clones and is missing some. The sample carries about 370,000 clones, 8.5% to 10% recorded once. Sequencing was carried out using central memory CD4+ T cells from blood. This receptor was obtained from a man between 25 and 39 years old with type 1 diabetes. This chain joins TRBV4-2 and TRBJ2-4; D possibly corresponds to TRBD2 (6 bases). CDR3 amino acids: CASSQDRGGDRAKNIQYF. CDR3 coding DNA: TGTGCCAGCAGCCAAGATAGGGGCGGGGATCGGGCCAAAAACATTCAGTACTTC.